There are a few counts of the clone carrying this T cell receptor (beta chain). Its antigen is not identified. These data are taken from a study of beta chain features in type 1 diabetes. As for the study in general: Examination of sorted cells across all samples involved over 85,000,000 cells.

Study-wide results and caveats: Patients showed naive, central memory and Treg TCRB repertoires that appeared more similar than those of healthy donors. TCRB CDR3 length was moderately but significantly reduced in all four CD4+ subsets of Type 1 diabetes patients.

The entirety of the isolated RNA underwent reverse transcription, so expressed TCRB transcripts were sequenced. Clones were sequenced by immunoSEQ multiplex PCR, and TCRdb holds only the in-frame ones, with some missing. In the table there are about 160,000 clones, approximately 9% of which are singletons. The germline CDR1 and CDR2 sequences are MNHEY and SVGAGI. The CDR3 loop spans 13 amino acids. The V and J ends lost 7 bases and 3 bases respectively, with 12 bases between them. The specimen was central memory CD4+ T cells from blood. The V and J genes are TRBV6-5 and TRBJ2-5, with D unresolved. The clonotype was recovered from a woman between 18 and 30 years old with type 1 diabetes. In DNA form, the CDR3 reads TGTGCCAGCACCACTCGTGCGGAAGAGACCCAGTACTTC. Translating it yields CASTTRAEETQYF.